Listed below are T cell receptor beta chains from one sample, sequenced in a study of blood T cells in healthy people across ages. TCRdb redid the calling of the 5' RACE reads with MiXCR, one entry per CDR3 protein. This sample has about 2 million distinct CDR3 sequences, with 49% found just once. The sequencing sample was made of blood. The receptor set was obtained from a woman aged 40 to 50 in good health. Both conserved end residues are trimmed from each CDR3. Clone size is stated in some rows and not others, as once, few, many or a class when expanded.

V: TRBV29-1
size: few
CDR3: SAGAGRNEQF

V: TRBV18
size: .
CDR3: ASSPGPREKLF

V: TRBV6-6
size: .
CDR3: ASRIQGRGYT

V: TRBV11-2
size: .
CDR3: ASSFGQLFGNEQF

V: TRBV5-1
size: .
CDR3: ASRFLRGVQETQY

V: TRBV4-1
size: few
CDR3: ASSPVAGANGSPLH

V: TRBV29-1
size: .
CDR3: SAMTELNTEAF

V: TRBV6-2/TRBV6-3
size: .
CDR3: ASRRDPGWETQY

V: TRBV6-5
size: few
CDR3: ASSYSGARRVSNQPQH

V: TRBV24-1
size: .
CDR3: ATSDSVQGAFFETQY

V: TRBV12-3/TRBV12-4
size: .
CDR3: ASSSLLGLGLGTDTQY

V: TRBV27
size: .
CDR3: ASGLLGEKLF

V: TRBV5-1
size: .
CDR3: ASSLVTSGKNIQY

V: TRBV14
size: few
CDR3: ASSQDTAGGPSSTDTQY

V: TRBV6-5
size: .
CDR3: ASKSGTGAYEQY

V: TRBV14
size: .
CDR3: ASCPTKGKNIQY

V: TRBV4-2
size: .
CDR3: ASSQGIRTDTQY

V: TRBV12-3/TRBV12-4
size: .
CDR3: ASSRTVAPGGYT

V: TRBV5-1
size: .
CDR3: ASSRTSAEETQY

V: TRBV5-1
size: .
CDR3: ASSLEIPGANVLT

V: TRBV5-1
size: few
CDR3: ASSSHQGLVRSTDTQY

V: TRBV6-5
size: few
CDR3: ATVTGGDPLGYGYT

V: TRBV7-6
size: many
CDR3: ASSLGTGPDTQY

V: TRBV28
size: few
CDR3: ASSQGQDETQY

V: TRBV6-5
size: .
CDR3: ASSRDRGRWDEQF

V: TRBV20-1
size: .
CDR3: SAPQGAGSNQPQH

V: TRBV12-5
size: once
CDR3: ASGFGTDTEAF

V: TRBV6-5
size: .
CDR3: ASSYLQGETYGYT

V: TRBV20-1
size: few
CDR3: SAIDLEGTDTQY

V: TRBV4-2
size: .
CDR3: ASSQDIGGQETQY

V: TRBV7-2
size: few
CDR3: AIITGTSNNEQF

V: TRBV20-1
size: few
CDR3: SARSTGWEAKNIQY

V: TRBV6-2/TRBV6-3
size: .
CDR3: ASLASEYNEQF

V: TRBV24-1
size: .
CDR3: ATSDDDRDTQY

V: TRBV29-1
size: few
CDR3: SAGESSYNEQF

V: TRBV7-9
size: many
CDR3: ASSPGTGVNYGYT

V: TRBV5-1
size: .
CDR3: ASSLVGTAKNTEAF

V: TRBV12-3/TRBV12-4
size: .
CDR3: ASSLGQLLNYGYT

V: TRBV7-3
size: .
CDR3: ASSQGAGTQY

V: TRBV20-1
size: .
CDR3: SATEGGQPQH

V: TRBV7-2
size: .
CDR3: ASTSGQGFNSPLH

V: TRBV24-1
size: .
CDR3: ATSDPSGYT